These 24 T cell receptor beta chains came from one sample sequenced in a study of control samples from healthy donors and cancer patients. Sequencing was performed with immunoSEQ multiplex PCR; in TCRdb, only in-frame clones are kept and a portion is missing. The data contain about 120,000 clones, approximately 92% of them singletons. Input material: PBMCs. Receptors originate from a man older than 75 with head and neck cancer.

The CDR3 DNA reads TGTGCCAGCATTTCAGCAGGGGGCTCTGGAAACACCATATATTTT. This codes for CASISAGGSGNTIYF. The chain links TRBV6-5 to TRBJ1-3, with TRBD1 matching over 7 bases. This CDR3 is built from 15 residues. Unmatched junction bases numbered 6, after V lost 7 bases and J lost 0 bases. Germline V gene data show CDR1 as MNHEY and CDR2 as SVGAGI.

Points on this clone: This sample also contains other DNA sequences that code for the same CDR3. This sequence joins TRBV5-1 and TRBJ1-2; TRBD1 is a possible D gene (5 bases). Between the trimmed V and J ends, which lost 0 bases and 2 bases, there was a span of 8 bases. The V gene's germline CDR1 is SGHRS and CDR2 YFSETQ. The CDR3 covers 14 residues. In nucleotides, the CDR3 is TGCGCCAGCAGCTTGGAAGGGGTAAACTATGGCTACACCTTC. Translating gives CASSLEGVNYGYTF.

V and J are TRBV25-1 and TRBJ2-2; no firm D call. The length of the CDR3 is 11 residues. Between the trimmed V and J ends, which lost 6 bases and 6 bases, there was a span of 5 bases. CDR1 is MGHDK, CDR2 SYGVNS, per germline. CDR3 sequence (DNA): TGTGCCAGCAGGGGTTCCGGGGAGCTGTTTTTT. Translated: CASRGSGELFF.

The V and J genes are TRBV2 and TRBJ2-5; 11 bases are a match to TRBD1. Trimming removed 4 bases from V and 1 base from J; junction bases left unmatched: 2. The CDR3 length is 15 residues. Germline V gives CDR1 SNHLY, CDR2 FYNNEI. The CDR3 is CASSGGQGAQETQYF. The CDR3 DNA sequence: TGTGCCAGCAGTGGAGGACAGGGGGCCCAAGAGACCCAGTACTTC.

The gene calls are TRBV23-1 and TRBJ2-1; 7 bases map to TRBD2. TRBV23-1 is an open reading frame whose function is uncertain. The CDR3 consists of 19 residues. V trimming: 6 bases; J trimming: 4 bases; junction bases outside the gene matches: 21. The CDR3 sequence is CASSPTSRTPHIGYNEQFF. In DNA form, the CDR3 reads TGCGCCAGCAGCCCGACTAGCAGGACCCCCCATATTGGTTACAATGAGCAGTTCTTC.

V usage is TRBV7-9 and J usage is TRBJ2-1; 8 bases map to TRBD2. V lost 4 bases, J lost 0 bases, and 8 bases stayed unmatched. The CDR3 has 17 residues. Germline V gene lookup returns CDR1 SEHNR and CDR2 FQNEAQ (reference sequence). The CDR3 coding sequence is TGTGCCAGCAGCTCCGGTATTAGCGGGACCTCCTACAATGAGCAGTTCTTC. Protein: CASSSGISGTSYNEQFF.

This chain links TRBV4-3 with TRBJ2-1, with TRBD2 identical over 14 bases. Trimming removed 5 bases from V and 0 bases from J; junction bases left unmatched: 6. The CDR3 is 18 residues long. Germline V gene data show CDR1 as LGHNA and CDR2 as YSLEER. CDR3 DNA: TGCGCCAGCAGCGCAAGACTAGCGGGGGGGCTCTCCTACAATGAGCAGTTCTTC. Translating gives CASSARLAGGLSYNEQFF.

The rearrangement uses TRBV7-6 and TRBJ2-7; 7 nucleotides match TRBD1. V lost 4 bases and J lost 5; bases outside the gene matches: 8. Germline CDR1 and CDR2: SGHVS and FNYEAQ. CDR3 length equals 14 residues. The chain's CDR3 is CASSSASTGDEQYF. CDR3 DNA sequence: TGTGCCAGCAGCTCCGCATCCACAGGGGACGAGCAGTACTTC.

V and J are TRBV7-9 and TRBJ2-3; 12 nucleotides match TRBD2. CDR3 length equals 19 residues. Trimming took 4 bases from V and 1 from J; bases not matched to a gene: 12. CDR1 and CDR2 (germline): SEHNR, FQNEAQ (reference sequence). The CDR3 DNA sequence: TGTGCCAGCAGCTCGAACGCGGGACTAGCGGGCCTACGCACAGATACGCAGTATTTT. It specifies CASSSNAGLAGLRTDTQYF.

The CDR3 sequence is CASSPLSGTLGEKLFF. CDR3 DNA sequence: TGTGCCAGCAGCCCCCTCTCGGGGACTTTAGGTGAAAAACTGTTTTTT. The chain couples TRBV7-6 to TRBJ1-4; TRBD1 might be the D (5 bases). The V gene lost 5 bases and the J gene lost 7 bases, with 20 bases spanning the gap. Germline CDR1 is SGHVS and CDR2 is FNYEAQ. The CDR3 has 16 residues.

This sequence joins TRBV9 and TRBJ2-7; 10 bases are a match to TRBD2. The CDR3 extends over 16 amino acids. Germline V CDR1 and CDR2: SGDLS, YYNGEE. The V and J ends lost 0 bases and 4 bases, in that order; junction bases with no gene match: 7. CDR3 DNA: TGTGCCAGCAGCGTAGATGCTAGCGGGGGAGTTTACGAGCAGTACTTC. The encoded protein is CASSVDASGGVYEQYF.

The chain employs TRBV30 and TRBJ2-2; 10 positions agree with TRBD2. Germline CDR1 and CDR2: GTSNPN and SVGIG (reference sequence). The CDR3 is 15 residues long. The V gene end was trimmed by 3 bases and the J gene end by 5 bases; junction bases not matched to a gene: 6. CDR3 loop: CAWSATSGRTGELFF. The CDR3 DNA is TGTGCCTGGAGCGCGACTAGCGGGCGGACCGGGGAGCTGTTTTTT.

Points on this clone: Compared with germline, one end of the junction differs, possibly owing to a read error. The rearrangement uses TRBV7-9 and TRBJ2-4; D is perhaps TRBD1 (6 bases). The germline V gene has CDR1 SEHNR and CDR2 FQNEAQ (reference sequence). CDR3 length equals 17 residues. The CDR3, as DNA: TGTGCCAGCAGCTTAGGGTGGGCAGGGGAAGCCCAAAACATTCAGTACTTC. This encodes CASSLGWAGEAQNIQYF.

The genes are TRBV5-5 and TRBJ2-7; TRBD1 aligns across 7 bases. Germline V CDR1 and CDR2: SGHKS, YYEKEE (reference sequence). This CDR3 is 17 amino acids long. The ends lost 0 bases at V and 3 bases at J; junction bases unmatched: 12. The CDR3 is CASSLDAGTVVGYEQYF. For the CDR3, the DNA is TGTGCCAGCAGCTTGGATGCTGGGACAGTAGTCGGCTACGAGCAGTACTTC. Using reference TRBV5-5 and TRBJ2-7 for the parts outside the CDR3, the full variable domain is DAGVTQSPTHLIKTRGQQVTLRCSPISGHKSVSWYQQVLGQGPQFIFQYYEKEERGRGNFPDRFSARQFPNYSSELNVNALLLGDSALYLCASSLDAGTVVGYEQYFGPGTRLTVT.

J is TRBJ1-1 and V is TRBV18; D call uncertain. CDR1 KGHSH and CDR2 LQKENI come from the germline V gene. The CDR3 length is 14 residues. Trimming stripped 4 bases from V and 1 base from J, with 10 bases between. CDR3 residues: CASSQGRRNTEAFF. CDR3 sequence (DNA): TGTGCCAGCTCACAAGGCCGGCGGAACACTGAAGCTTTCTTT.

This rearrangement joins TRBV5-1 to TRBJ2-5, with D maybe TRBD2 (5 bases). V dropped 2 bases and J dropped 1 base, with 12 bases sitting between them. Germline V lookup: CDR1 SGHRS, CDR2 YFSETQ. The CDR3 extends over 15 amino acids. CDR3 nucleotides: TGCGCCAGCAGCTTCGGGGATTGGGCCCAAGAGACCCAGTACTTC. Amino acid sequence: CASSFGDWAQETQYF.

The gene calls are TRBV12-3 or TRBV12-4 and TRBJ2-2, with D unresolved. This CDR3 region has 13 residues. Trimming removed 7 bases from V and 0 bases from J, with 6 bases in between. The CDR3 DNA follows: TGTGCCAGCACCGACACGAACACCGGGGAGCTGTTTTTT. Protein product: CASTDTNTGELFF.

The chain couples TRBV13 to TRBJ1-6; no definite D call. The CDR3 extends over 14 amino acids. In germline, CDR1 is PRHDT, CDR2 FYEKMQ (reference sequence). Trimming shortened V by 7 bases and J by 9 bases, and 16 bases separated the two germline ends. In DNA form, the CDR3 reads TGTGCCAGCAACGAAGGCCTGGTTGTTTCACCCCTCCACTTT. This gives the protein CASNEGLVVSPLHF.

The chain is built from TRBV10-1 and TRBJ2-5, with 11 bases that match TRBD2. CDR3 size: 14 residues. V lost 5 bases to trimming and J lost 4 bases; unmatched junction nucleotides: 3. Germline lookup yields CDR1 WNHNN and CDR2 SYGVQD (reference sequence). CDR3 DNA sequence: TGCGCCAGCAGTCCGGGACTAGCGGTAGAGACCCAGTACTTC. Amino acids: CASSPGLAVETQYF.

The rearrangement joins TRBV7-2 to TRBJ2-3; 10 bases are shared with TRBD2. This CDR3 is 15 amino acids long. The ends lost 4 bases at V and 1 base at J; junction bases unmatched: 2. Germline V gene data show CDR1 as SGHTA and CDR2 as FQGNSA. The chain's CDR3 is CASSSGLAGTDTQYF. In nucleotides, the CDR3 is TGTGCCAGCAGCTCTGGACTAGCGGGCACAGATACGCAGTATTTT.

The CDR3 DNA reads TGTGCCAGCAGCTCAGGGACAGGGGACAATCAGCCCCAGCATTTT. This encodes CASSSGTGDNQPQHF. The rearrangement links TRBV5-4 to TRBJ1-5, with 10 bases fitting TRBD1. The CDR3 length is 15 residues. Germline V gene lookup returns CDR1 SGHNT and CDR2 YYREEE (reference sequence). Trimming cost V 3 bases and J 3 bases; bases outside gene matches: 3.

This clone was observed once. This sequence joins TRBV19 and TRBJ1-2; TRBD1 agrees at 8 bases. The CDR3 covers 16 residues. Looked up from germline, CDR1 is LNHDA and CDR2 is SQIVND (reference sequence). The V segment lost 4 bases and the J segment 4 bases; nucleotides outside the gene matches: 11. CDR3 amino acids: CASSRGTGLLPYGYTF. Written as DNA, the CDR3 is TGTGCCAGTAGTAGGGGGACAGGACTGTTACCCTATGGCTACACCTTC.

The chain links TRBV30 to TRBJ1-5; D gene unclear. Germline V gene data show CDR1 as GTSNPN and CDR2 as SVGIG (reference sequence). CDR3 length equals 13 residues. Trimming shortened V by 0 bases and J by 7 bases, and 10 bases separated the two germline ends. In nucleotides, the CDR3 is TGTGCCTGGAGTGTACGGGGAGGACAGCCCCAGCATTTT. Encoded protein: CAWSVRGGQPQHF.

This clone was observed a single time. The chain employs TRBV19 and TRBJ2-3; D possibly matches TRBD1 or TRBD2 (6 bases each). Germline CDR1 reads LNHDA; CDR2 reads SQIVND (reference sequence). The CDR3 is 14 residues long. With 9 bases removed from V and 5 bases from J, the gap between germline ends came to 18 bases. The CDR3, as DNA: TGTGCCAGCAAAGGAGGGGGGCAGTTAGATACGCAGTATTTT. Translating it yields CASKGGGQLDTQYF.